The 10 T cell receptor beta chains below all came from one sample that was sequenced in a study of regulatory T cells in long-lasting Graves disease. Arm-PCR of CDR3 regions and iRepertoire HTBI primers were the basis on which TCR beta libraries were built. MiXCR, run by TCRdb on the multiplex PCR reads, gives a single entry per CDR3 protein. The table has almost 350,000 distinct CDR3 sequences, 15% to 20% seen once. Stated time point: persistent/refractory GD, antithyroid drugs over 5 years with positive TRAb. There was RNA extracted from PBMCs, and the TCR library was made from it. Sample: peripheral blood mononuclear cells (PBMCs), taken when the disease was refractory, from a patient treated with antithyroid drugs. The origin of the receptors is a female donor with Graves disease.

Only a few counts were recorded for this clonotype. The chain is built from TRBV27 and TRBJ2-2, with a tentative D call TRBD1 (6 bases). V was shortened by 4 bases and J by 2 bases, with 11 bases between the two germline ends. The germline V gene has CDR1 MNHEY and CDR2 SMNVEV (reference sequence). The CDR3 loop spans 15 amino acids. CDR3 sequence reads: CASSSTGRNTGELFF. The CDR3 nucleotides are TGTGCCAGCAGTTCCACAGGGCGCAACACCGGGGAGCTGTTTTTT.

V gene TRBV24-1 combines with J gene TRBJ1-2; 7 bases are shared with TRBD1. V gave up 2 bases and J gave up 7 bases; unmatched junction bases: 15. Germline V CDR1 and CDR2: KGHDR, SFDVKD. The CDR3 covers 17 residues. The CDR3 is CATSDSYRTGGRGGYTF. CDR3 nucleotides: TGTGCCACCAGTGATTCGTATCGGACAGGTGGGAGGGGTGGCTACACCTTC.

This clonotype occurred many times. The gene calls are TRBV20-1 and TRBJ1-6; D not resolved. CDR1 DFQATT and CDR2 SNEGSKA come from the germline V gene (reference sequence). This CDR3 spans 12 amino acids. The chain's CDR3 is CTFNPGFSPLHF. In DNA form, the CDR3 reads TGCACCTTCAACCCTGGATTTTCACCCCTCCACTTT.

The table lists this clonotype with many counts. The chain has TRBV30 and TRBJ2-5; 8 bases fit TRBD2. Germline values: CDR1 GTSNPN, CDR2 SVGIG (reference sequence). The CDR3 is 15 residues long. J lost 2 bases, V lost 1 base, and 6 bases had no gene match. The CDR3 here is CAWSGGLGPQETQYF. The CDR3 DNA reads TGTGCCTGGAGTGGGGGACTAGGCCCACAAGAGACCCAGTACTTC.

This clonotype showed up just a few times. A much larger clonotype is one base distant, so this may be a read error. This rearrangement joins TRBV12-3 or TRBV12-4 to TRBJ2-5; 8 bases agree with TRBD2. The CDR3 loop spans 15 amino acids. The CDR3 spells CAGRPTGGAGETQYF. Here the CDR3 DNA reads TGTGCCGGCAGACCTACCGGGGGGGCGGGTGAGACCCAGTACTTC.

In regard to this clonotype: This may be a read error: a much more frequent sequence differs by one nucleotide. The CDR3 sequence is CASSLKGYTEASF. For the CDR3, the DNA is TGTGCCAGCAGCTTAAAAGGTTACACTGAAGCTTCCTTT. V gene TRBV7-3 combines with J gene TRBJ1-6; D gene ambiguous. This CDR3 comprises 13 residues. Germline CDR1 is SGHTA and CDR2 is FQGTGA.

V gene TRBV11-3 combines with J gene TRBJ2-1, with 9 positions matching TRBD1. With V trimmed by 5 bases and J by 4 bases, 9 bases remained unmatched. The CDR3 is 16 residues long. Germline V gene sequence: CDR1 SGHNT, CDR2 YENEEA. The CDR3 DNA reads TGTGCCAGCAGCCAACAGGGGGCAGGAATTTACAATGAGCAGTTCTTC. Its protein is CASSQQGAGIYNEQFF.

As DNA, the CDR3 is TGCGCCAGCAGCCCCCTACTAGCTCCCGGGGAGCTGTTTTTT. Its translation is CASSPLLAPGELFF. This chain uses TRBV10-2 with TRBJ2-2; weak D call: TRBD2 (6 bases). V lost 6 bases and J lost 6, with 14 bases in between. CDR1 and CDR2 from the germline V gene are WSHSY and SAAADI. This CDR3 is 14 amino acids long.

In this sample, this clonotype turned up many times. CDR3 loop: CASSFSTGSSGYTF. CDR3 DNA: TGCGCCAGCAGCTTCTCTACAGGGTCGAGTGGCTACACCTTC. V is TRBV5-1 and J is TRBJ1-2; TRBD1 might be the D (6 bases). The germline V gene encodes CDR1 SGHRS and CDR2 YFSETQ. The V gene lost 2 bases and the J gene lost 7 bases, with 15 bases spanning the gap. The CDR3 totals 14 residues. Together with reference TRBV5-1 and TRBJ1-2, the CDR3 gives the full variable domain: KAGVTQTPRYLIKTRGQQVTLSCSPISGHRSVSWYQQTPGQGLQFLFEYFSETQRNKGNFPGRFSGRQFSNSRSEMNVSTLELGDSALYLCASSFSTGSSGYTFGSGTRLTVV.

V and J are TRBV6-1 and TRBJ2-7; D may be TRBD1 (5 bases). Trimming removed 10 bases at V and 1 base at J, with 11 bases between. From germline, CDR1 is MNHNS and CDR2 SASEGT. CDR3 size: 12 residues. CDR3 sequence reads: CATKQGSYEQYF. CDR3 DNA sequence: TGTGCCACAAAGCAGGGATCCTACGAGCAGTACTTC.